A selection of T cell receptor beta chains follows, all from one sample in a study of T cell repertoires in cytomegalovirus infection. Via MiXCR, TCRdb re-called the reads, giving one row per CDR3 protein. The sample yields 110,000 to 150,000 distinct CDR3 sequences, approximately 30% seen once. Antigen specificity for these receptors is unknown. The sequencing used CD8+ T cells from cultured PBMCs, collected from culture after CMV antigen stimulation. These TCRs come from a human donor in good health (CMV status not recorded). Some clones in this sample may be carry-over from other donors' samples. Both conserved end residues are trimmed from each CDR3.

ASSLVAGGDTQY,TRBV12-3/TRBV12-4,TRBJ2-3
ANSGGSRQGDEQF,TRBV6-5,TRBJ2-1
ASSPGISGNEQF,TRBV7-3,TRBJ2-1
ASSLPSGVYEQF,TRBV5-1,TRBJ2-1
SVVQGETQY,TRBV29-1,TRBJ2-5
ASKSPQGSNYNEQF,TRBV5-6,TRBJ2-1
ATSDLSGGREETQY,TRBV24-1,TRBJ2-5
ASSLPDRPYEQY,TRBV7-3,TRBJ2-7
ASSFPVPGPSGNEQF,TRBV28,TRBJ2-1
ASSFLADYEQY,TRBV12-3/TRBV12-4,TRBJ2-7
ASSYPYNEQF,TRBV6-2/TRBV6-3,TRBJ2-1
ASSAGPQNTEAF,TRBV27,TRBJ1-1
ASSELGGSNQPQH,TRBV2,TRBJ1-5
ASRVVGGQETQY,TRBV11-2,TRBJ2-5
ASGYWGAGGTLGTQY,TRBV11-2,TRBJ2-5
ASSDTSGVTQY,TRBV9,TRBJ2-5
ASSLSGQGGNQPQH,TRBV27,TRBJ1-5
ATSIGGSNEKLF,TRBV15,TRBJ1-4
ASSLEGQF,TRBV7-9,TRBJ2-1
AWTAGTLALNTEAF,TRBV30,TRBJ1-1
ASSITGVPLGEKLF,TRBV7-8,TRBJ1-4
ASSFSGRGWDDEQY,TRBV28,TRBJ2-7
ASSFGSGYEQY,TRBV11-2,TRBJ2-7
SASEALAGVSNVQF,TRBV20-1,TRBJ2-1
ASSLVSDGEQY,TRBV12-3/TRBV12-4,TRBJ2-7
ASSLGQGIDYEQY,TRBV7-2,TRBJ2-7
ASSLWTGNTGELF,TRBV4-1,TRBJ2-2
ASSEAQGVHQPQH,TRBV6-1,TRBJ1-5
GVRLAGGSYNEQF,TRBV7-2,TRBJ2-1
ASSVGGLGETQY,TRBV9,TRBJ2-5
ASSWMAKNIQY,TRBV12-3/TRBV12-4,TRBJ2-4
ASSSISSGGYNEQF,TRBV5-6,TRBJ2-1
ASSQGWGELF,TRBV6-1,TRBJ2-2
ASSPFWTRSEAF,TRBV12-3/TRBV12-4,TRBJ1-1
ASATLALGGDEQY,TRBV7-2,TRBJ2-7
ASSGTITGDMSGYNEQF,TRBV2,TRBJ2-1
ASSPRHVSVPYEQY,TRBV4-2,TRBJ2-7
ASSTGPSLGYT,TRBV12-3/TRBV12-4,TRBJ1-2
ASSHPGQAEAF,TRBV6-5,TRBJ1-1
AGASGARFTDTQY,TRBV6-5,TRBJ2-3
ASSQEISTDTQY,TRBV2,TRBJ2-3
ASRTPEDSLETQY,TRBV28,TRBJ2-5
ASSSGQSNQPQH,TRBV7-8,TRBJ1-5